This T cell receptor (beta chain) was sequenced in a study of PD-1 blockade in mismatch repair-deficient tumors. Notes on the study in general: Tumor-resident clones, often absent from pretreatment blood, expanded after pembrolizumab and then contracted.

A word on this clone: Its antigen remains unidentified.

CDR3 length equals 15 residues. The germline V gene has CDR1 SNHLY and CDR2 FYNNEI. V was clipped by 1 base and J by 6 bases, with 12 bases between them. Libraries were prepared by immunoSEQ multiplex PCR; TCRdb keeps only in-frame clonotypes and omits some of them. This table holds around 38,000 clones, 70% to 80% found once. All patients were mismatch repair deficient, assessed by either PCR or immunohistochemistry. The chain carries TRBV2 and TRBJ2-2, with D possibly TRBD2 on 6 matching bases. This sample comprised peripheral blood, obtained 4 weeks after starting pembrolizumab. This clonotype was sampled from an adult with mismatch repair-deficient cancer. CDR3 DNA sequence: TGTGCCAGCAGTGAAGGACAAAGGAGGGCCGGGGAGCTGTTTTTT. It translates to CASSEGQRRAGELFF.